This entry features one TCR beta chain sequence. Original processing methods: Scientists estimated how many nucleated cells there were by amplifying reference gene primers. Sequenced by immunoSEQ multiplex PCR; TCRdb stores in-frame clones only, minus some. That table gives V, J and clone size, and the DNA gave D and trimming. Counted here are around 200,000 clones, around 82% occurring once; the ten biggest clones make up 4.4%. Germline V gene sequence: CDR1 MNHEY, CDR2 SVGAGI. V was shortened by 5 bases and J by 7 bases, with 12 bases between the two germline ends. This CDR3 region has 13 residues. This sample is part of a study of blood T cell repertoires in COVID-19. Study-level information: From the United States, Italy and Spain came samples of acute and convalescent COVID-19. T cells, B-cell-depleted T cells, or PBMCs provided the cDNA or gDNA that served as material.

The sample comprised peripheral blood. The V and J genes are TRBV6-5 and TRBJ2-1; D gene unclear. This clonotype originated in a man in his forties or fifties with active or convalescent COVID-19. This chain's CDR3 is CASSTATDNEQFF. DNA for the CDR3: TGTGCCAGCAGTACGGCGACTGATAATGAGCAGTTCTTC.